The clone carrying this T cell receptor (beta chain) was seen at least ten times. This entry belongs to a study of low-dose radiotherapy and immunotherapy resistance in tumors. As for the study in general: Cyclophosphamide went in intravenously at 200 mg/m2 every two weeks, one day before radiation and immunotherapy.

First-strand cDNA relied on TRAV- and TRBV-specific primers spanning alpha and beta chains. A constant-region primer paired with the V-primer adapter amplified TCRs over 20 PCR cycles. A single record per CDR3 protein comes from TCRdb applying MiXCR to the reads. The sample has 85,000 to 100,000 distinct CDR3 sequences, 9.4% seen once; the top ten hold 1%. Time point: before trial treatment. CDR1 MNHNY and CDR2 SVGAGI come from the germline V gene (reference sequence). V shed 6 bases and J 6 bases; nucleotides not matched to a gene: 6. This CDR3 contains 13 residues. Sequences were derived from PBMCs, sampled before treatment. The chain links TRBV6-6 to TRBJ2-7; 9 positions match TRBD1. The sequence was collected from a male donor with prostate cancer. Here the CDR3 DNA reads TGTGCCAGCAGGCCGGGACAGGGAGGCGAGCAGTACTTC. Its translation is CASRPGQGGEQYF.